This passage covers 23 T cell receptor beta chains from one sample sequenced in a study of Graves' ophthalmopathy and Graves' hyperthyroidism. The TCR beta CDR3 regions underwent amplification from RNA transcripts. RT-PCR with HTBI primers came first, then second-round multiplex PCR. One entry per CDR3 protein results from TCRdb running MiXCR on the multiplex PCR reads. The sample contains hundreds of thousands of distinct CDR3 sequences, roughly two fifths of which appear only once. Sequenced input: peripheral blood. The receptor set was obtained from an adult man with Graves' ophthalmopathy.

The chain is built from TRBV14 and TRBJ2-2; no reliable D call. The CDR3 totals 15 residues. Trimming left V 1 base short and J 3 bases short, with 9 bases between. CDR1 SGHDN and CDR2 FVKESK come from the germline V gene. CDR3 DNA: TGTGCCAGCAGCCAAGCTGACGGATACACCGGGGAGCTGTTTTTT. Translated: CASSQADGYTGELFF.

The chain recombines TRBV19 with TRBJ1-4, with 8 bases lining up with TRBD1. In germline, CDR1 is LNHDA, CDR2 SQIVND (reference sequence). Unmatched junction bases numbered 3, after V lost 0 bases and J lost 0 bases. The CDR3 sequence is 17 residues long. The CDR3 region has the DNA TGTGCCAGTAGTATAGAGGGACAGGTGGCAACTAATGAAAAACTGTTTTTT. This sequence encodes CASSIEGQVATNEKLFF.

The rearrangement joins TRBV7-9 to TRBJ1-1; D is unclear. The CDR3 loop spans 15 amino acids. CDR1 is SEHNR, CDR2 FQNEAQ, per germline (reference sequence). Between the trimmed V and J ends, which lost 11 bases and 4 bases, there was a span of 23 bases. The chain's CDR3 is CAWSGRARGGTEAFF. In DNA, the CDR3 is TGTGCCTGGAGTGGTCGGGCACGGGGAGGCACTGAAGCTTTCTTT.

The chain uses TRBV12-3 or TRBV12-4 and TRBJ2-2, with TRBD2 matching over 10 bases. The CDR3 covers 17 residues. J lost 4 bases, V lost 1 base, and 6 bases had no gene match. CDR3 loop: CASSLVGGTSVTGELFF. DNA for the CDR3: TGTGCCAGCAGTTTAGTTGGGGGGACTAGCGTCACCGGGGAGCTGTTTTTT.

A remark on this clonotype: This sequence may be a read error, since a much larger clone differs from it by one base. The rearrangement links TRBV25-1 to TRBJ2-5; 7 bases match TRBD1. The length of the CDR3 is 15 residues. Germline CDR1 and CDR2: MGHDK and SYGVNS. DNA of the CDR3: TGTGCCAGCAGCCCCGGGACAGTCTTCCAAGGGACCCAGTACTTC. The encoded protein is CASSPGTVFQGTQYF.

The chain is built from TRBV29-1 and TRBJ1-2; D remains unclear. The ends were cut back, 5 bases at V and 6 bases at J, with 13 bases in the middle. Germline-derived CDR1 and CDR2 are SQVTM and ANQGSEA. The CDR3 has 12 residues. This CDR3 reads CSVRLGLDGYTF. The DNA of the CDR3 is TGCAGCGTTCGCCTGGGATTGGATGGCTACACCTTC.

This clonotype was seen at least ten times. This rearrangement joins TRBV5-1 to TRBJ2-5; D tentatively reads TRBD1 or TRBD2 (5 bases each). CDR3 size: 13 residues. V lost 4 bases and J lost 5, with 12 bases in between. The germline V gene encodes CDR1 SGHRS and CDR2 YFSETQ. The CDR3 here is CASSGDVRETQYF. The CDR3 DNA follows: TGCGCCAGCAGCGGGGACGTAAGGGAGACCCAGTACTTC.

This sequence joins TRBV25-1 and TRBJ1-2; 9 nucleotides agree with TRBD1. The trim removed 7 bases at V and 5 bases at J, leaving 2 bases unmatched. The CDR3 has 12 amino acids. Germline V gene sequence: CDR1 MGHDK, CDR2 SYGVNS. The CDR3 reads CASIGQGYGYTF. In DNA, the CDR3 is TGTGCCAGCATTGGACAGGGGTATGGCTACACCTTC.

Ten or more counts support this clonotype. The genes are TRBV14 and TRBJ2-7; 13 nucleotides agree with TRBD2. CDR1 is SGHDN and CDR2 is FVKESK in the germline V gene. The CDR3 contains 17 residues. V lost 0 bases, J lost 7 bases, and 9 bases stayed unmatched. The CDR3 nucleotides read TGTGCCAGCAGCCAAGATTTGGGACTAGCGGGACATGGTGAGCAGTACTTC. Translated, it gives CASSQDLGLAGHGEQYF. The whole variable domain, remainder taken from reference TRBV14 and TRBJ2-7, is EAGVTQFPSHSVIEKGQTVTLRCDPISGHDNLYWYRRVMGKEIKFLLHFVKESKQDESGMPNNRFLAERTGGTYSTLKVQPAELEDSGVYFCASSQDLGLAGHGEQYFGPGTRLTVT.

On this clonotype itself: A much larger clonotype is one base distant, so this may be a read error. This likely comes from a read error, as the CDR3 has no conserved phenylalanine or tryptophan at its end. V is TRBV9 and J is TRBJ1-4, with D hard to call. The CDR3 runs to 14 residues. V was clipped by 7 bases and J by 3 bases, with 13 bases between them. CDR1 and CDR2 (germline): SGDLS, YYNGEE. CDR3 nucleotides: TGTGCCAGCCGCTCTTGGGGAGCTAATGAAAAACTGTTTATT. It yields the protein CASRSWGANEKLFI.

This chain joins TRBV10-3 and TRBJ1-5; 8 nucleotides match TRBD1. The CDR3 spans 16 residues. Germline trimming cut 3 bases from V and 0 bases from J; bases unmatched to any gene: 4. CDR1 is ENHRY and CDR2 is SYGVKD in the germline V gene. DNA of the CDR3: TGTGCCATCAGTGAATCGACAGGGGATAGCAATCAGCCCCAGCATTTT. Translation gives CAISESTGDSNQPQHF.

This clonotype was observed a few times. This CDR3 fails to terminate in the conserved phenylalanine or tryptophan, so it likely reflects a read error. The chain joins TRBV5-1 to TRBJ2-7; D remains unclear. Germline assignment: CDR1 SGHRS and CDR2 YFSETQ. V was cut by 0 bases and J by 7 bases, with 8 bases left in between. This CDR3 comprises 12 residues. In DNA, the CDR3 is TGCGCCAGCAGCTTGGGGCGACAAGAGCAGTACCTC. As protein: CASSLGRQEQYL.

The rearrangement uses TRBV15 and TRBJ1-1; D is ambiguous. The germline V gene encodes CDR1 LNHNV and CDR2 YYDKDF (reference sequence). Between the trimmed V and J ends, which lost 1 base and 0 bases, there was a span of 9 bases. The CDR3 contains 15 residues. CDR3 in DNA: TGTGCCACCAGCAGAGTTACAAGGATGAACACTGAAGCTTTCTTT. Amino acid sequence: CATSRVTRMNTEAFF.

The V call is TRBV6-1, the J call TRBJ2-2; perhaps TRBD1 as D (6 bases). V lost 10 bases and J lost 3, with 12 bases in between. CDR3 length equals 13 residues. Germline assignment: CDR1 MNHNS and CDR2 SASEGT. The DNA of the CDR3 is TGTGCCACCACAGGGCCTGACACCGGGGAGCTGTTTTTT. Translation gives CATTGPDTGELFF.

The rearrangement joins TRBV10-3 to TRBJ1-5; possibly TRBD1 for D (6 bases). Germline-derived CDR1 and CDR2 are ENHRY and SYGVKD. V lost 5 bases and J 7 bases, leaving 15 bases between the germline ends. The CDR3 covers 14 residues. The chain's CDR3 is CAISLQGQGQPQHF. In DNA, the CDR3 is TGTGCCATCAGTTTACAGGGTCAGGGACAGCCCCAGCATTTT.

Many counts were recorded for this clonotype. The V call is TRBV29-1, the J call TRBJ2-7, with D perhaps TRBD2 (7 bases). V lost 5 bases to trimming and J lost 6 bases, with 23 bases between them. CDR3 length: 15 amino acids. Germline CDR1 SQVTM, CDR2 ANQGSEA. CDR3 sequence: CSVLTGGPPRFEQYF. CDR3 DNA: TGCAGCGTTCTTACCGGGGGGCCTCCTAGGTTCGAGCAGTACTTC.

In regard to this clonotype: A read error may account for a junction end that differs from germline. The CDR3 loop is CASGQERGGVEKLFF. In DNA, the CDR3 is TGCGCCAGCGGCCAAGAAAGGGGGGGGGTTGAAAAACTGTTTTTT. The chain carries TRBV4-3 and TRBJ1-4, with D tentatively TRBD1 (6 bases). Per germline, CDR1 LGHNA and CDR2 YSLEER. The CDR3 has 15 amino acids.

The V call is TRBV7-9, the J call TRBJ2-3, with D uncertain. In germline, CDR1 is SEHNR, CDR2 FQNEAQ (reference sequence). The CDR3 totals 13 residues. Trimming took off 5 bases at V and 1 base at J, with 7 bases between the two ends. This chain's CDR3 is CASSPPGTDTQYF. As DNA, the CDR3 is TGTGCCAGCAGCCCCCCGGGCACAGATACGCAGTATTTT.

The table lists this clonotype with many counts. V usage is TRBV20-1 and J usage is TRBJ2-5; D is possibly TRBD2 (5 bases). The germline V gene encodes CDR1 DFQATT and CDR2 SNEGSKA (reference sequence). Between the trimmed V and J ends, which lost 3 bases and 3 bases, there was a span of 8 bases. This CDR3 contains 12 residues. CDR3 nucleotide sequence: TGCAGTGCTAGTTACGGGAAAGAGACCCAGTACTTC. This translates into CSASYGKETQYF.

The chain links TRBV18 to TRBJ2-7, with D unresolved. The CDR3 contains 15 residues. CDR1 and CDR2 (germline): KGHSH, LQKENI. The germline V and J ends were trimmed by 3 bases and 0 bases, with 12 bases remaining between them. In DNA form, the CDR3 reads TGTGCCAGCTCACCCGCTCGGGTGAGCTCCTACGAGCAGTACTTC. Translating it yields CASSPARVSSYEQYF.

A few counts support this clonotype. This chain joins TRBV30 and TRBJ2-7, with 11 bases matching TRBD1. Germline V gene lookup returns CDR1 GTSNPN and CDR2 SVGIG (reference sequence). Unmatched junction bases numbered 3, after V lost 2 bases and J lost 3 bases. This CDR3 has 14 amino acids. The CDR3 sequence: CAWSRDRGVYEQYF. CDR3 bases: TGTGCCTGGAGTCGGGACAGGGGGGTCTACGAGCAGTACTTC.

This clonotype occurred many times. The chain combines TRBV10-2 with TRBJ2-2; possible D gene TRBD1, 6 bases. The CDR3 covers 15 residues. V was shortened by 7 bases and J by 0 bases, with 12 bases between the two germline ends. The germline gives CDR1 WSHSY, CDR2 SAAADI. The CDR3 DNA reads as TGCGCCAGCACCCTGGACAGCGCGAACACCGGGGAGCTGTTTTTT. As protein: CASTLDSANTGELFF.

The sample holds many counts of this clonotype. The V call is TRBV7-9, the J call TRBJ2-5; D unclear. Germline V CDR1 and CDR2: SEHNR, FQNEAQ (reference sequence). The CDR3 length is 15 residues. The germline V and J ends were trimmed by 2 bases and 2 bases, with 12 bases remaining between them. CDR3 region: CASSLWQVLQETQYF. The CDR3 DNA sequence: TGTGCCAGCAGCTTATGGCAGGTCCTACAAGAGACCCAGTACTTC.